These 18 T cell receptor beta chains were all obtained from the same sample, sequenced in a study of cytomegalovirus exposure and HLA in healthy donors. Vbeta (60) and Jbeta (13) primers were used in the PCR. Data came from immunoSEQ multiplex PCR; TCRdb stores just in-frame clones and leaves some out. The sample consists of more than 100,000 clones, roughly 9.6% of them appearing once. Sequencing used PBMCs. All receptors derive from a woman aged 40 to 50 in good health and CMV-seropositive.

The chain carries TRBV9 and TRBJ1-6; the match to TRBD1 covers 9 bases. Trimming took 5 bases from V and 7 from J; bases not matched to a gene: 4. CDR1 is SGDLS and CDR2 is YYNGEE in the germline V gene. This CDR3 contains 14 residues. In DNA form, the CDR3 reads TGTGCCAGCAGGGGGACAGGGATGAATTCACCCCTCCACTTT. This codes for CASRGTGMNSPLHF.

This clone was detected a few times. The J gene is TRBJ2-1, the V gene TRBV25-1; D gene ambiguous. This CDR3 has 12 amino acids. In germline, CDR1 is MGHDK, CDR2 SYGVNS. The V end was cut by 4 bases, the J end by 6 bases, with 7 bases between. The CDR3 sequence is CASSGQPNEQFF. The DNA of the CDR3 is TGTGCCAGCAGTGGACAACCCAATGAGCAGTTCTTC.

The chain is built from TRBV6-1 and TRBJ2-7, with 7 bases matching TRBD2. The V and J ends lost 4 bases and 7 bases, in that order; junction bases with no gene match: 13. This CDR3 is built from 15 residues. The germline gives CDR1 MNHNS, CDR2 SASEGT. The CDR3 sequence is CASSAPLLLGGEQYF. The CDR3 DNA reads TGTGCCAGCAGTGCTCCCTTACTCCTGGGGGGGGAGCAGTACTTC.

The V and J genes are TRBV6-5 and TRBJ1-2; D is perhaps TRBD1 (6 bases). The V gene lost 0 bases and the J gene lost 4 bases, with 15 bases spanning the gap. The CDR3 spans 16 residues. CDR1 is MNHEY and CDR2 is SVGAGI in the germline V gene. The CDR3 spells CASSYSGRQDPYGYTF. For the CDR3, the DNA is TGTGCCAGCAGTTACTCGGGCCGACAGGACCCCTATGGCTACACCTTC.

This clone appeared a few times. This sequence joins TRBV5-1 and TRBJ2-3; 8 positions agree with TRBD1. The J segment lost 1 base and the V segment lost 4 bases, leaving 8 bases of the junction unmatched. The CDR3 sequence is 16 residues long. The germline CDR1 and CDR2 sequences are SGHRS and YFSETQ. The CDR3 nucleotides are TGCGCCAGCAGCGAGACCAGGACAGGGCGCACAGATACGCAGTATTTT. Protein product: CASSETRTGRTDTQYF.

This sequence joins TRBV2 and TRBJ2-5; 11 nucleotides agree with TRBD1. The CDR3 is 17 residues long. V shed 4 bases and J 1 base; nucleotides not matched to a gene: 8. CDR1 and CDR2 from the germline V gene are SNHLY and FYNNEI. This CDR3 reads CASSGTGGTSTQETQYF. For the CDR3, the DNA is TGTGCCAGCAGTGGGACAGGGGGCACATCTACCCAAGAGACCCAGTACTTC.

Comment on this clone: One junction end disagrees with the germline gene, perhaps due to a read error. The sample carries other DNA sequences with the same CDR3. The genes are TRBV19 and TRBJ1-2; 7 bases map to TRBD1. The CDR3 loop spans 12 amino acids. Per the germline V gene, CDR1 is LNHDA and CDR2 is SQIVND (reference sequence). The CDR3 loop reads CASSRDREGYTF. CDR3 nucleotides: TGTGCAAGTAGCAGAGACAGGGAGGGCTACACCTTC.

About this clone: An end of the junction differs from the germline gene, which may be a read error. The J gene is TRBJ1-2, the V gene TRBV5-1, with D possibly matching TRBD1 (6 bases). Looked up from germline, CDR1 is SGHRS and CDR2 is YFSETQ. This CDR3 has 16 residues. The CDR3 nucleotides read TGCGCCAGCAGCTTGGGGTCAGGGGATTGGGGAATTGGCTACCCCTTC. Translating it yields CASSLGSGDWGIGYPF.

This clone has only a few counts. The J gene is TRBJ2-3, the V gene TRBV29-1; maybe TRBD1 (7 bases). The length of the CDR3 is 13 residues. Trimming took off 4 bases at V and 6 bases at J, with 14 bases between the two ends. Germline assignment: CDR1 SQVTM and CDR2 ANQGSEA. The CDR3 sequence is CSVGQGGSDTQYF. CDR3 DNA: TGCAGCGTTGGACAGGGAGGATCGGATACGCAGTATTTT.

Only a few counts were recorded for this clone. CDR3 in DNA: TGTGCCAGCAGGGGACTCATCGATCAGCCCCAGCATTTT. It translates to CASRGLIDQPQHF. This chain uses TRBV2 with TRBJ1-5, with a weak D call TRBD1 (5 bases). With 6 bases removed from V and 5 bases from J, the gap between germline ends came to 11 bases. This CDR3 is built from 13 residues. Germline-derived CDR1 and CDR2 are SNHLY and FYNNEI.

This clone was picked up a small number of times. This chain links TRBV13 with TRBJ1-5; 7 bases match TRBD1. V lost 3 bases and J lost 7; bases outside the gene matches: 3. Germline CDR1 and CDR2: PRHDT and FYEKMQ (reference sequence). The CDR3 has 13 amino acids. The DNA of the CDR3 is TGTGCCAGCAGCTTGCAGGGGGAACAGCCCCAGCATTTT. Protein sequence: CASSLQGEQPQHF.

This clone has a handful of counts. The gene calls are TRBV4-1 and TRBJ1-4; D is unclear. V shed 6 bases and J shed 8 bases, with 13 bases lying between them. CDR3 size: 13 residues. Germline assignment: CDR1 MGHRA and CDR2 YSYEKL. CDR3: CASRADFPEKLFF. In DNA, the CDR3 is TGCGCCAGCAGAGCGGACTTTCCGGAAAAACTGTTTTTT.

This clone was detected only a few times. V usage is TRBV9 and J usage is TRBJ2-5, with 13 bases matching TRBD2. The germline V gene has CDR1 SGDLS and CDR2 YYNGEE. With V trimmed by 4 bases and J by 1 base, 1 base remained unmatched. The CDR3 consists of 15 residues. CDR3 coding DNA: TGTGCCAGCAGCCGACTAGCGGGGGGCCAAGAGACCCAGTACTTC. It specifies CASSRLAGGQETQYF.

This clone has more than one count but fewer than ten. The chain combines TRBV7-9 with TRBJ1-4; unclear D gene. Germline V gives CDR1 SEHNR, CDR2 FQNEAQ (reference sequence). The CDR3 covers 12 residues. V was cut by 4 bases and J by 4 bases, with 4 bases left in between. The CDR3 spells CASSYSNEKLFF. Written as DNA, the CDR3 is TGTGCCAGCAGCTACAGTAATGAAAAACTGTTTTTT. Supplemented by reference TRBV7-9 and TRBJ1-4, the full variable domain reads DTGVSQNPRHKITKRGQNVTFRCDPISEHNRLYWYRQTLGQGPEFLTYFQNEAQLEKSRLLSDRFSAERPKGSFSTLEIQRTEQGDSAMYLCASSYSNEKLFFGSGTQLSVL.

On this clone itself: Other DNA sequences within the sample encode an identical CDR3. The CDR3 DNA is TGTGCCACCAGCGGACGGGACTACCCCTACAATGAGCAGTTCTTC. Its protein is CATSGRDYPYNEQFF. The chain links TRBV15 to TRBJ2-1, with 7 nucleotides matching TRBD2. The CDR3 extends over 15 amino acids. The germline V gene encodes CDR1 LNHNV and CDR2 YYDKDF (reference sequence). With V trimmed by 5 bases and J by 2 bases, 6 bases remained unmatched.

This clone has a handful of counts. The chain couples TRBV27 to TRBJ2-5, with 7 nucleotides matching TRBD1. The trim removed 6 bases at V and 1 base at J, leaving 5 bases unmatched. Germline CDR1 reads MNHEY; CDR2 reads SMNVEV (reference sequence). The CDR3 is 14 amino acids. CDR3 sequence reads: CASSPQGVQETQYF. Written as DNA, the CDR3 is TGTGCCAGCAGCCCTCAGGGGGTCCAAGAGACCCAGTACTTC.

Only a few counts were recorded for this clone. The CDR3 reads CASRGQQNTEAFF. The CDR3, as DNA: TGTGCCAGCAGGGGACAGCAGAACACTGAAGCTTTCTTT. The rearrangement uses TRBV5-4 and TRBJ1-1, with 7 nucleotides matching TRBD1. Germline CDR1 and CDR2: SGHNT and YYREEE (reference sequence). Unmatched junction bases numbered 2, after V lost 5 bases and J lost 1 base. This CDR3 is built from 13 residues.

This clone was seen more than once but under ten times. The rearrangement joins TRBV29-1 to TRBJ2-7; 12 bases are shared with TRBD2. The CDR3 is made up of 15 amino acids. J lost 4 bases, V lost 7 bases, and 11 bases had no gene match. Germline assignment: CDR1 SQVTM and CDR2 ANQGSEA. CDR3 in DNA: TGCAGCGCAAGATCTGGACTAGCGGGACTATACGAGCAGTACTTC. This translates into CSARSGLAGLYEQYF.